This T cell receptor (beta chain) was captured by sequencing in a study of T-cell reconstitution after alpha-beta-depleted transplantation in children. General observations from the study: Newly produced T cells mostly accounted for T-cell counts and diversity one year post-transplant. The origin of high day-60 TCRbeta diversity in some patients lay in surviving recipient T cells and thymic progenitors. Expanded graft clones, several hundred of them, were reportedly the source of alpha-beta T cells about two months after transplant.

Notes on this clonotype: No antigen is known for it.

Trimming stripped 4 bases from V and 4 bases from J, with 11 bases between. CDR3 length equals 13 residues. Construction of the TCRbeta library involved unique molecular identifiers. One entry per CDR3 protein, called by TCRdb with MiXCR from the PCR reads. The sample shows hundreds of thousands of distinct CDR3 sequences, under 15% of them seen only once. The starting material was PBMCs, obtained before TCRalphabeta/CD19-depleted stem cell transplant. This sequence originates from a girl between 2 and 10 years old with congenital amegakaryocytic thrombocytopenia, due to receive a stem cell transplant. The chain carries TRBV12-3 or TRBV12-4 and TRBJ2-7; no definite D call. For the CDR3, the DNA is TGTGCCAGCAGTTATCGGGCAAAGTACGAGCAGTACTTC. Its protein product is CASSYRAKYEQYF.